This T cell receptor (beta chain) was documented in a study of brain T cells in children with intractable seizures. Profiled with immunoSEQ multiplex PCR; TCRdb holds only in-frame clones, not every one. The sample records about 320,000 clones, roughly 92% being singletons. CDR1 and CDR2 from the germline V gene are SGHDT and YYEEEE. This CDR3 is built from 16 residues. V lost 5 bases, J lost 3 bases, and 6 bases stayed unmatched. Time point denoted: blood from clinic visit 5 months post-surgery; TSC patient then seizure free. The chain recombines TRBV5-6 with TRBJ1-6; 9 nucleotides line up with TRBD1. The sequencing used peripheral blood, collected roughly 5 months after surgery. This clonotype was obtained from a boy younger than two with tuberous sclerosis and intractable seizures. This CDR3 reads CASSRTGAFYNSPLHF. Written as DNA, the CDR3 is TGTGCCAGCAGTCGGACAGGGGCCTTCTATAATTCACCCCTCCACTTT.